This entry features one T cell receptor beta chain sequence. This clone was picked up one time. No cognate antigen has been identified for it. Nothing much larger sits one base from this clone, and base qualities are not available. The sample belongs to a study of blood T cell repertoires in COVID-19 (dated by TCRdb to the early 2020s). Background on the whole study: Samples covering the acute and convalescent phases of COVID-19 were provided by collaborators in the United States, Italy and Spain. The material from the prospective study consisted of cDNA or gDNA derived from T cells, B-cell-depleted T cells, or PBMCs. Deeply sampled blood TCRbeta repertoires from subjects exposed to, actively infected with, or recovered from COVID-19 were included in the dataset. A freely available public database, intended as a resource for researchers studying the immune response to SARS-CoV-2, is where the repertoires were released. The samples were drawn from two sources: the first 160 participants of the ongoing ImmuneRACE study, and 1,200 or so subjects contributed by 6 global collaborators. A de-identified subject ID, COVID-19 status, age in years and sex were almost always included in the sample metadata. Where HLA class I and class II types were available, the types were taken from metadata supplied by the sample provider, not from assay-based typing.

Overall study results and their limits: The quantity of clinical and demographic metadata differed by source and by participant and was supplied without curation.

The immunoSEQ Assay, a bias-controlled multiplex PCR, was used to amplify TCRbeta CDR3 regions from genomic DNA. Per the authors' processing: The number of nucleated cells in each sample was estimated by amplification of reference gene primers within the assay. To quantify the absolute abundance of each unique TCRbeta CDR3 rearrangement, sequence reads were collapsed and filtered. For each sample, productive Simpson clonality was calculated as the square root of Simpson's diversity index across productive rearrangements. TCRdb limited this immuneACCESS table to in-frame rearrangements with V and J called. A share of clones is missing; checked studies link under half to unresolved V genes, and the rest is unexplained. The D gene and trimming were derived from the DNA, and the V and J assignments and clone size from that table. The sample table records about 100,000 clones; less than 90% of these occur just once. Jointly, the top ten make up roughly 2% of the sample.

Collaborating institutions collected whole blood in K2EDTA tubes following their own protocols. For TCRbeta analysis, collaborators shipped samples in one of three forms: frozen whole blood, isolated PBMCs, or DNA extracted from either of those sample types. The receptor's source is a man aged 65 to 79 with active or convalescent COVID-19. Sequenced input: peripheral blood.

This receptor has the CDR3 CATRQGVNYGYTF. Here is the DNA: TGTGCCACCAGACAGGGGGTTAACTATGGCTACACCTTC. Recombination joined TRBV2 with TRBJ1-2; 9 central nucleotides agree with TRBD1. The CDR1 and CDR2 encoded by the germline V gene are SNHLY and FYNNEI. The germline V and J ends show losses of 10 bases and 1 base respectively, and no gene match explains 4 bases of the junction. The CDR3, from cysteine to phenylalanine, totals 13 residues. The read is trimmed to its CDR3 DNA, 39 bases read in frame from base 1.